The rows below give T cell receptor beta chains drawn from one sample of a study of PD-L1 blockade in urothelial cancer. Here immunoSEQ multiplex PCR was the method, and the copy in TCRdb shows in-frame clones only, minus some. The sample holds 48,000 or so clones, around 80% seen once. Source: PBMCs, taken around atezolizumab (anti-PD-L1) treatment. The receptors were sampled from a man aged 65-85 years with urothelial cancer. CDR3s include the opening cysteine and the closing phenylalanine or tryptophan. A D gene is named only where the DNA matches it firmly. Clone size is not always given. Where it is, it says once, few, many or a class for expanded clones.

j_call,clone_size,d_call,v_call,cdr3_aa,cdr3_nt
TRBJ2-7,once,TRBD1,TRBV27,CASSSRPTGAYEQYF,TGTGCCAGCAGTTCCCGCCCGACAGGGGCCTACGAGCAGTACTTC
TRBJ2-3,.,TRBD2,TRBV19,CASKSSGSSGTDTQYF,TGTGCCAGTAAATCTAGCGGGAGCTCGGGTACAGATACGCAGTATTTT
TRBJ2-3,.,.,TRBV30,CAWSDLGGAGDTQYF,TGTGCCTGGAGCGACTTGGGGGGAGCGGGAGATACGCAGTATTTT
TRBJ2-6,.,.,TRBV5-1,CASSLGTVRPLGPTSRVLTF,TGCGCCAGCAGCTTGGGCACGGTCCGGCCTCTGGGGCCAACGTCCCGCGTCCTGACTTTC
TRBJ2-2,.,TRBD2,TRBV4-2,CASSQALAGATGELFF,TGTGCCAGCAGCCAAGCGCTAGCGGGAGCAACCGGGGAGCTGTTTTTT
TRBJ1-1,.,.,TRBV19,CASSARQEPMNTEAFF,TGTGCCAGTAGTGCCCGACAGGAGCCCATGAACACTGAAGCTTTCTTT
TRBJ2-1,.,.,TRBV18,CASSPPSGTYNEQFF,TGTGCCAGCTCACCACCCAGCGGCACCTACAATGAGCAGTTCTTC
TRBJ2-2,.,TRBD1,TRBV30,CAWSVTDRATGELFF,TGTGCCTGGAGTGTTACGGACAGGGCCACCGGGGAGCTGTTTTTT
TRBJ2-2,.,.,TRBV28,CASRRRQTSNTGELFF,TGTGCCAGCCGACGGCGACAGACCTCGAACACCGGGGAGCTGTTTTTT
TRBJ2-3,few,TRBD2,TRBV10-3,CAISQMLAGSTDTQYF,TGTGCCATCAGTCAAATGCTAGCGGGAAGCACAGATACGCAGTATTTT
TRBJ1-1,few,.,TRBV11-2,CASSHNRRRNTEAFF,TGTGCCAGCAGCCACAACCGACGGAGGAACACTGAAGCTTTCTTT
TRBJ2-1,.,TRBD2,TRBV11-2,CASSPTGRGVFNEQFF,TGTGCCAGCAGCCCTACGGGACGGGGGGTCTTCAATGAGCAGTTCTTC
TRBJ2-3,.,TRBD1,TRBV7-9,CASSLPLGQGAIDTQYF,TGTGCCAGCAGCCTCCCCCTGGGACAGGGGGCCATAGATACGCAGTATTTT
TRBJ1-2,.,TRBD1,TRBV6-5,CASSYGDRGSYGYTF,TGTGCCAGCAGTTACGGGGACAGGGGGAGCTATGGCTACACCTTC
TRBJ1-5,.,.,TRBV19,CASSISHTSNQPQHF,TGTGCCAGTAGTATTTCCCACACTAGCAATCAGCCCCAGCATTTT
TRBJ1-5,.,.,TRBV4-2,CASSQGGSNQPQHF,TGTGCCAGCAGCCAAGGGGGCAGCAATCAGCCCCAGCATTTT
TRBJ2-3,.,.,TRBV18,CASSGLAFTDTQYF,TGTGCCAGCTCAGGCCTAGCTTTCACAGATACGCAGTATTTT
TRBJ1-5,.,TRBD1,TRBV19,CASSYRGTNQPQHF,TGTGCCAGTAGTTACAGGGGAACCAATCAGCCCCAGCATTTT
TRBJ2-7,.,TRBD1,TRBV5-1,CASSEGQQSSYEQYF,TGCGCCAGCAGCGAGGGACAGCAAAGCTCCTACGAGCAGTACTTC
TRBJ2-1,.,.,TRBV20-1,CSTGFYNEQFF,TGCAGTACAGGGTTCTACAATGAGCAGTTCTTC
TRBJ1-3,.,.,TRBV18,CASSRVTETSGNTIYF,TGTGCCAGCTCACGGGTGACAGAAACCTCTGGAAACACCATATATTTT
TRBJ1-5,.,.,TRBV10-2,CASSSHRDSGGNQPQHF,TGCGCCAGCAGTTCACACCGGGACTCCGGGGGCAATCAGCCCCAGCATTTT
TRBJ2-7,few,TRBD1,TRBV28,CASWDRGYEQYF,TGTGCCAGCTGGGACAGGGGGTACGAGCAGTACTTC
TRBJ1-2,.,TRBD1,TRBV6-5,CASSYLGTGVDGYTF,TGTGCCAGCAGTTACCTCGGGACAGGGGTTGATGGCTACACCTTC
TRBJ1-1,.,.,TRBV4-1,CASSSGRGSQNTEAFF,TGCGCCAGCAGCTCAGGTCGGGGGTCGCAGAACACTGAAGCTTTCTTT
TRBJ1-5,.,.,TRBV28,CASSRYSNQPQHF,TGTGCCAGCAGCAGGTATAGCAATCAGCCCCAGCATTTT
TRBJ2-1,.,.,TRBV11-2,CASSLSLGRGDEQFF,TGTGCCAGCAGCTTAAGTCTAGGCAGGGGCGATGAGCAGTTCTTC
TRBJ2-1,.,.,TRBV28,CASTSAHYNEQFF,TGTGCCAGCACTAGCGCCCACTACAATGAGCAGTTCTTC
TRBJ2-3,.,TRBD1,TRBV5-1,CASSGRGSDTQYF,TGCGCCAGCAGTGGCAGGGGGTCAGATACGCAGTATTTT
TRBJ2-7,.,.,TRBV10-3,CAISESQAEEEQYF,TGTGCCATCAGTGAAAGTCAGGCTGAAGAAGAGCAGTACTTC
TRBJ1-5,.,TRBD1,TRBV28,CASSFTGQGDNQPQHF,TGTGCCAGCAGTTTTACGGGACAGGGGGACAATCAGCCCCAGCATTTT
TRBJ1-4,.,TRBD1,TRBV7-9,CASSLDRDNEKLFF,TGTGCCAGCAGCCTCGACAGGGACAATGAAAAACTGTTTTTT
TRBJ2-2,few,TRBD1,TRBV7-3,CASSSTGTGGRTGELFF,TGTGCCAGCAGCTCGACCGGGACAGGGGGGAGGACCGGGGAGCTGTTTTTT
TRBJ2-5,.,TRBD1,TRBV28,CASSPHRQGRETQYF,TGTGCCAGCAGCCCCCACCGACAGGGGCGGGAGACCCAGTACTTC
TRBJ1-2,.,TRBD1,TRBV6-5,CASRKGTGHDYGYTF,TGTGCCAGCAGGAAAGGGACAGGTCATGACTATGGCTACACCTTC
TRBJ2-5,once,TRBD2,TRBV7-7,CASSPPRLAGWETQYF,TGTGCTAGCAGCCCCCCCCGACTAGCGGGATGGGAGACCCAGTACTTC
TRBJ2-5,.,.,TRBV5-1,CASSLGQLRQETQYF,TGCGCCAGCAGCTTGGGACAGTTAAGACAAGAGACCCAGTACTTC
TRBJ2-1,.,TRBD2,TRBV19,CASSMREPLGQFF,TGTGCCAGTAGTATGCGGGAGCCCCTAGGGCAGTTCTTC
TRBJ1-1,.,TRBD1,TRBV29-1,CSAAGQGGGEAFF,TGCAGCGCCGCAGGACAGGGAGGAGGTGAAGCTTTCTTT
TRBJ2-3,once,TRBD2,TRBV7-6,CASSLGRSGGSTDTQYF,TGTGCCAGCAGCTTAGGCAGGAGCGGGGGTAGCACAGATACGCAGTATTTT
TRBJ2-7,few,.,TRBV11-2,CASSLDLDRPYEQYF,TGTGCCAGCAGCTTAGATCTGGACAGACCCTACGAGCAGTACTTC
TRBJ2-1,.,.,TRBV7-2,CASSLDPVYNEQFF,TGTGCCAGCAGCTTAGATCCGGTTTACAATGAGCAGTTCTTC
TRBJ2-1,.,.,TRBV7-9,CASSFRALRDSQYNEQFF,TGTGCCAGCAGCTTCAGGGCCCTCCGGGACTCACAATACAATGAGCAGTTCTTC
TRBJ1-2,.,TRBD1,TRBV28,CASSFRSDRVYGYTF,TGTGCCAGCAGTTTTAGGTCGGACAGGGTCTATGGCTACACCTTC
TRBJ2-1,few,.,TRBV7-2,CASSRGENEQFF,TGTGCCAGCAGCAGGGGTGAGAATGAGCAGTTCTTC
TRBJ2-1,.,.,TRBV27,CASSPHRRNEQFF,TGTGCCAGCAGTCCCCATCGGAGGAATGAGCAGTTCTTC
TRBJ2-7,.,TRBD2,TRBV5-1,CASSSPRQGQLAGVPYEQYF,TGCGCCAGCAGCTCTCCGAGACAGGGACAACTAGCGGGAGTCCCCTACGAGCAGTACTTC
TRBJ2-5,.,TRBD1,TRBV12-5,CASGLGTGVGETQYF,TGTGCTAGTGGTTTGGGGACAGGGGTAGGGGAGACCCAGTACTTC
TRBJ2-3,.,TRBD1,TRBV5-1,CASSPEGQGEDTQYF,TGCGCCAGCAGCCCAGAAGGACAGGGTGAAGATACGCAGTATTTT